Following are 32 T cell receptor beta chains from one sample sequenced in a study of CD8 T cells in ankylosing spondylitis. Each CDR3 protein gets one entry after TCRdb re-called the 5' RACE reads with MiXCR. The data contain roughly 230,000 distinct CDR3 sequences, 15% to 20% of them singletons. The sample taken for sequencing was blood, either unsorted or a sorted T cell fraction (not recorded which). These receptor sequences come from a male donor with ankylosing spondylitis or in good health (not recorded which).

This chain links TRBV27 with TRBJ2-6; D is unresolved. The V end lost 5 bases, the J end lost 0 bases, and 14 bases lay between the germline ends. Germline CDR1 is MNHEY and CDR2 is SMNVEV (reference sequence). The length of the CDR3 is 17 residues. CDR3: CASSPTQIHSGANVLTF. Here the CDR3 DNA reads TGTGCCAGCAGTCCGACTCAGATCCACTCTGGGGCCAACGTCCTGACTTTC.

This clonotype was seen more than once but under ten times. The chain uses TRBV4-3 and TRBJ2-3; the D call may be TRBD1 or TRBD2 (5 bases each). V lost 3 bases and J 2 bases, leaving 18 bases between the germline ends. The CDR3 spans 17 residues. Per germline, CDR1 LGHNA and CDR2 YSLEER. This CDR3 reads CASSHPEDLGDTDTQYF. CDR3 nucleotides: TGCGCCAGCAGCCACCCCGAAGATTTGGGGGACACAGATACGCAGTATTTT.

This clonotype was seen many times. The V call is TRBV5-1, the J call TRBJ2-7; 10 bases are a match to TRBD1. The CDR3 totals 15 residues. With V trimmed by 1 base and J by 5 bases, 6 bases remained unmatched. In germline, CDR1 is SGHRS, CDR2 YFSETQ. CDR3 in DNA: TGCGCCAGCAGCTTGTCGGGGACAGGGGCCCACGAGCAGTACTTC. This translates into CASSLSGTGAHEQYF. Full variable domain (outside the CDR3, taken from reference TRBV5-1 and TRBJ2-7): KAGVTQTPRYLIKTRGQQVTLSCSPISGHRSVSWYQQTPGQGLQFLFEYFSETQRNKGNFPGRFSGRQFSNSRSEMNVSTLELGDSALYLCASSLSGTGAHEQYFGPGTRLTVT.

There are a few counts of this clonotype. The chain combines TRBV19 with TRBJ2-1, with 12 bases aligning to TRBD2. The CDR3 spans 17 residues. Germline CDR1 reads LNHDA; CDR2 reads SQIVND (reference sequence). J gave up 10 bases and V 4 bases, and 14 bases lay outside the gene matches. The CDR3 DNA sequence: TGTGCCAGTAGTAACGGACTAGCGGGACATGTAGCAGAGGAGCAGTTCTTC. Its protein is CASSNGLAGHVAEEQFF.

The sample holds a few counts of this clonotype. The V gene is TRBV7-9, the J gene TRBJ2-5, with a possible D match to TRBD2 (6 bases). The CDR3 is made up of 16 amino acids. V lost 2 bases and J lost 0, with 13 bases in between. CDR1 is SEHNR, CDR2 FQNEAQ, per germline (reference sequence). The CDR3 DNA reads TGTGCCAGCAGCTTACTCGGGACTGTCCACCAAGAGACCCAGTACTTC. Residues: CASSLLGTVHQETQYF. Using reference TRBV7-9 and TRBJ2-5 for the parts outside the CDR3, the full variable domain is DTGVSQNPRHKITKRGQNVTFRCDPISEHNRLYWYRQTLGQGPEFLTYFQNEAQLEKSRLLSDRFSAERPKGSFSTLEIQRTEQGDSAMYLCASSLLGTVHQETQYFGPGTRLLVL.

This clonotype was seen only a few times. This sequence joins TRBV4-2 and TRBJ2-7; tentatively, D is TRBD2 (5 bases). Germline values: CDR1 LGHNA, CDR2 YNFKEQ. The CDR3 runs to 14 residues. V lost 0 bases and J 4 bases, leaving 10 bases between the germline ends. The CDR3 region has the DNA TGTGCCAGCAGCCAAGAGGCTAGCCTGTACGAGCAGTACTTC. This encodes CASSQEASLYEQYF.

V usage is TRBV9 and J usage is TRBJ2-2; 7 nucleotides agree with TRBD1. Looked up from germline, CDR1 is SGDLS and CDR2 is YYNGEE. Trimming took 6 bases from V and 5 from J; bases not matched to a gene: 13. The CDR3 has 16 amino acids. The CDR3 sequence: CASTILGAGGTGELFF. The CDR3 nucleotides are TGTGCCAGCACCATACTCGGCGCAGGGGGAACCGGGGAGCTGTTTTTT.

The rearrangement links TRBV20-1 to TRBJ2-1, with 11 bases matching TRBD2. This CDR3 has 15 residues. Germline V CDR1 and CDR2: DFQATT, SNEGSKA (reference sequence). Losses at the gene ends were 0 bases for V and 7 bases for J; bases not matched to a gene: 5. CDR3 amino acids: CSAREPSGRLNEQFF. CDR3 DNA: TGCAGTGCTAGAGAACCTAGCGGGAGGTTAAATGAGCAGTTCTTC.

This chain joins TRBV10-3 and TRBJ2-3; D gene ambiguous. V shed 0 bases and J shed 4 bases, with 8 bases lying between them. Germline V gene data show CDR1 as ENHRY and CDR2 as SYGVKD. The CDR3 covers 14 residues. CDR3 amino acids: CAISESPDADTQYF. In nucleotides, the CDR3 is TGTGCCATCAGTGAGTCGCCTGATGCAGATACGCAGTATTTT.

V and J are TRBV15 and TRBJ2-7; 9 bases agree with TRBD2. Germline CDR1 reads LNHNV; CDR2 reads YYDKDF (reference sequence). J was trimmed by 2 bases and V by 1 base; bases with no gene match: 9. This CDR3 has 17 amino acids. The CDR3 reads CATSRVPSGMGTYEQYF. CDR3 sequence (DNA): TGTGCCACCAGCAGAGTCCCTAGCGGGATGGGGACCTACGAGCAGTACTTC.

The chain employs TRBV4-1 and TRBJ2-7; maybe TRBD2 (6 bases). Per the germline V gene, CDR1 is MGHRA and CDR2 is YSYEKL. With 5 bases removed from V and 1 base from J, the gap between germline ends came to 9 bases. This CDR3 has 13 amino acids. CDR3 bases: TGCGCCAGCAGCGGGACTGATTCCTACGAGCAGTACTTC. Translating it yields CASSGTDSYEQYF.

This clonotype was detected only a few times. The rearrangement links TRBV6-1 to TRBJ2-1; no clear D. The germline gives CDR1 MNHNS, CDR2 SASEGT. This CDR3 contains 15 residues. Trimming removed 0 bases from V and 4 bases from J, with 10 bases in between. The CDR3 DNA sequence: TGTGCCAGCAGTGAAGCGGTTTCGGATTACAATGAGCAGTTCTTC. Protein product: CASSEAVSDYNEQFF.

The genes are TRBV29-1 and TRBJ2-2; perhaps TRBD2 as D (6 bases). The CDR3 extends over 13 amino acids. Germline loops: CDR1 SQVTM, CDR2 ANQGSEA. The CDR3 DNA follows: TGCGCTGTTGGGAGGACACCGACCGGGGAGCTGTTTTTT. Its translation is CAVGRTPTGELFF.

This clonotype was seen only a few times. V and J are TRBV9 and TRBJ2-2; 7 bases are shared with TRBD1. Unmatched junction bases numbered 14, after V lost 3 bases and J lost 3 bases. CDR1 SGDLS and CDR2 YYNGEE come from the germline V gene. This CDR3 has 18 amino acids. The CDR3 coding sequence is TGTGCCAGCAGCGGAAACTATAAGGGGGCGCCGGACACCGGGGAGCTGTTTTTT. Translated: CASSGNYKGAPDTGELFF.

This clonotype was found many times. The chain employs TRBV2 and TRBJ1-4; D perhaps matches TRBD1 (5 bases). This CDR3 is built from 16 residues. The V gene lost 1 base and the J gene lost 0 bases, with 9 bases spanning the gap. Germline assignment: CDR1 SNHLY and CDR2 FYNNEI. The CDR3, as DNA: TGTGCCAGCAGTGAAGACGGGACGGCAACTAATGAAAAACTGTTTTTT. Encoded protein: CASSEDGTATNEKLFF.

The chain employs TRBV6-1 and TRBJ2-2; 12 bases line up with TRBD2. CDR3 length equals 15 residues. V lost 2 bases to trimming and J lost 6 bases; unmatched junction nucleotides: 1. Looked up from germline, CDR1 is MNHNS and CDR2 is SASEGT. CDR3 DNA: TGTGCCAGCAGTGAACTAGCGGGAGGGCCCGGGGAGCTGTTTTTT. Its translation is CASSELAGGPGELFF.

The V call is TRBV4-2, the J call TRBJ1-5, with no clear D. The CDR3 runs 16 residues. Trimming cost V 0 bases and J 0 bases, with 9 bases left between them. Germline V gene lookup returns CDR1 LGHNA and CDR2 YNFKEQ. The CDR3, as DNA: TGTGCCAGCAGCCAAGAGGCAGGAGATAGCAATCAGCCCCAGCATTTT. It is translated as CASSQEAGDSNQPQHF.

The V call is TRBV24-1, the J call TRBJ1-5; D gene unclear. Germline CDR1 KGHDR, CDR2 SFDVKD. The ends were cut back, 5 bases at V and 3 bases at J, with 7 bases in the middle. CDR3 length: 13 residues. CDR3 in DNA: TGTGCCACCAGTGCGGGTATCAATCAGCCCCAGCATTTT. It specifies CATSAGINQPQHF.

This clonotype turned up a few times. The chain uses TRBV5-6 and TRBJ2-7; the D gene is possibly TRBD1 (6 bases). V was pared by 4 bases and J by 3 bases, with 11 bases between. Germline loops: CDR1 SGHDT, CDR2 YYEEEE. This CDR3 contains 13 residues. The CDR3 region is CASSPRQDYEQYF. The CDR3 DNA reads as TGTGCCAGCAGCCCCCGACAGGACTACGAGCAGTACTTC.

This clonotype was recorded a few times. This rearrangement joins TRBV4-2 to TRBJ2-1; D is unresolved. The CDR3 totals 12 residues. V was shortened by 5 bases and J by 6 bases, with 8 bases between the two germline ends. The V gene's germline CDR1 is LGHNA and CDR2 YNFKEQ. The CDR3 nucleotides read TGTGCCAGCAGCGGAGTTTTCAATGAGCAGTTCTTC. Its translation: CASSGVFNEQFF.

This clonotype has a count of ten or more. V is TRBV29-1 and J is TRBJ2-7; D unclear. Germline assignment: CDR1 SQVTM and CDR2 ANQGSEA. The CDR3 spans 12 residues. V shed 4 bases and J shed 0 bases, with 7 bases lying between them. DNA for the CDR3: TGCAGCGTTGGTAGGGACTCCTACGAGCAGTACTTC. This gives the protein CSVGRDSYEQYF.

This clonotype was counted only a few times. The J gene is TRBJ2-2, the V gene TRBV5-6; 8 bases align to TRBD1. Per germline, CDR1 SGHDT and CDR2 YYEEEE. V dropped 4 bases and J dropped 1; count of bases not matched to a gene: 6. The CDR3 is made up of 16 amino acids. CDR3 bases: TGTGCCAGCAGCGACCGGGACAGGCTGAACACCGGGGAGCTGTTTTTT. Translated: CASSDRDRLNTGELFF. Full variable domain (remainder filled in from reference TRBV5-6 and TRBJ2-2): DAGVTQSPTHLIKTRGQQVTLRCSPKSGHDTVSWYQQALGQGPQFIFQYYEEEERQRGNFPDRFSGHQFPNYSSELNVNALLLGDSALYLCASSDRDRLNTGELFFGEGSRLTVL.

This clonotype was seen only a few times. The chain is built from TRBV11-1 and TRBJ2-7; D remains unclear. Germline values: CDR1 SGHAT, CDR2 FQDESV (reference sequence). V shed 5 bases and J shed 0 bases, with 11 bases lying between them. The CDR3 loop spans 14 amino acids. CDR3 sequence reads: CASSGWSSSYEQYF. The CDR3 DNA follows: TGTGCCAGCAGCGGGTGGAGTTCCTCCTACGAGCAGTACTTC.

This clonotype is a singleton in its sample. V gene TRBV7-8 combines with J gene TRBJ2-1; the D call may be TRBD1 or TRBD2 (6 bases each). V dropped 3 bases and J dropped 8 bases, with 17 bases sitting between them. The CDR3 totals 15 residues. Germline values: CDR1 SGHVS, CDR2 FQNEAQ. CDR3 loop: CASSFPPGAIDEQFF. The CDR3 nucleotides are TGTGCCAGCAGCTTTCCCCCGGGGGCTATCGATGAGCAGTTCTTC.

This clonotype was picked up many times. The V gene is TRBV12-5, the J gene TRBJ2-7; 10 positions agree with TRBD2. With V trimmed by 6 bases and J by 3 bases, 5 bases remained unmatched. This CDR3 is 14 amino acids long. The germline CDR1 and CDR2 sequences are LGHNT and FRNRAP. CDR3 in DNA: TGTGCTAGTGGCCTAGCGGGAGCCAACTACGAGCAGTACTTC. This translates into CASGLAGANYEQYF.

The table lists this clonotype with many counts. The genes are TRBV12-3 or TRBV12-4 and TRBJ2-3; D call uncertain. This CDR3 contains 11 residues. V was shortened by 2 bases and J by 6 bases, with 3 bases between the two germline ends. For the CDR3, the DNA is TGTGCCAGCAGTTTACGTGATACGCAGTATTTT. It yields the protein CASSLRDTQYF.

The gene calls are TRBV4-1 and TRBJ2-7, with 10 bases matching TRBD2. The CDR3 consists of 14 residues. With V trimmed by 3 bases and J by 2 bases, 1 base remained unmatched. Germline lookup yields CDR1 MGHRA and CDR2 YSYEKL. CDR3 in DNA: TGCGCCAGCAGCCACGGACTAGCGGCCTACGAGCAGTACTTC. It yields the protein CASSHGLAAYEQYF.

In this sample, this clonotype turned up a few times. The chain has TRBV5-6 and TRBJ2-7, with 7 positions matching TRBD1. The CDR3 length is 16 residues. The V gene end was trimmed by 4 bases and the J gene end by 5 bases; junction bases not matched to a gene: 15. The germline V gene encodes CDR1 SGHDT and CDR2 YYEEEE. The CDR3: CASSPGGMTGLHEQYF. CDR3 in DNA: TGTGCCAGCAGCCCCGGAGGAATGACAGGGCTCCACGAGCAGTACTTC.

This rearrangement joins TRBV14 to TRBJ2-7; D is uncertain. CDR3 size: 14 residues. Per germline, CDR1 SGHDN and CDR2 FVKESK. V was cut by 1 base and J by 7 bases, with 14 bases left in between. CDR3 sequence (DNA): TGTGCCAGCAGCCAAGCAGGAAGTCTATTGGAGCAGTACTTC. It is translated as CASSQAGSLLEQYF.

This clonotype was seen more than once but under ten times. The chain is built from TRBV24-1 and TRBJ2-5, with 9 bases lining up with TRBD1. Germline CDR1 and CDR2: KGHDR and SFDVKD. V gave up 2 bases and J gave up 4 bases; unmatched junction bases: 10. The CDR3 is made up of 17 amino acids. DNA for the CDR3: TGTGCCACCAGTGATTCACCCGGGACAGGGTATTCAGAGACCCAGTACTTC. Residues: CATSDSPGTGYSETQYF.

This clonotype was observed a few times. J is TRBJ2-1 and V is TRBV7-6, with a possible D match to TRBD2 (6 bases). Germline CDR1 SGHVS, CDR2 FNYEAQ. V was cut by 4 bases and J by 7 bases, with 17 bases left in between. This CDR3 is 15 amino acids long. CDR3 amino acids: CASSSGPDYQNEQFF. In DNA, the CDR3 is TGTGCCAGCAGCTCTGGCCCGGACTATCAAAATGAGCAGTTCTTC.

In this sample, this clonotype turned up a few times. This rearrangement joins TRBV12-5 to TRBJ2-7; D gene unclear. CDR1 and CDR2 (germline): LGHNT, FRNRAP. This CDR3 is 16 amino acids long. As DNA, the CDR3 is TGTGACAAGAGCCACTCAAGGAGCGAATACTCCTACGAGCAGTACTTC. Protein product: CDKSHSRSEYSYEQYF.